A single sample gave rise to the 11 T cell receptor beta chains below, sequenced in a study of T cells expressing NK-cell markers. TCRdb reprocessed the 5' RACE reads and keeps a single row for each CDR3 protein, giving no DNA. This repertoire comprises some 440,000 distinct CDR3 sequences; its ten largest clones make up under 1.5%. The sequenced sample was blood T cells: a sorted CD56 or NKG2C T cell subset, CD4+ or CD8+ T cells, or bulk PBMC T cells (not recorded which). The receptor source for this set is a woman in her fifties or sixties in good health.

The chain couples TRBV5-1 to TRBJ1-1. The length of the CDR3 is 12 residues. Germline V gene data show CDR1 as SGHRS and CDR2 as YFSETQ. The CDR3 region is CASSLSSAEAFF.

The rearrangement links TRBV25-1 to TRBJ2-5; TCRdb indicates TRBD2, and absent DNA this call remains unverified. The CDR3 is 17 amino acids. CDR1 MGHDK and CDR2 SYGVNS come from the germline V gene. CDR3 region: CASSRGTSGRWGETQYF.

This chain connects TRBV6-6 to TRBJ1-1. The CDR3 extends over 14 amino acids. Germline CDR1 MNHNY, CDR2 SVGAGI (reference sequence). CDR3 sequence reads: CASSYVRGLGEAFF.

The CDR3 here is CASSSTGGFYNEQFF. The chain links TRBV12-3 or TRBV12-4 to TRBJ2-1; without DNA, the TCRdb call of TRBD1 cannot be checked. The CDR3 totals 15 residues.

This CDR3 is CSATDFIQPHEQYF. V usage is TRBV20-1 and J usage is TRBJ2-7. Germline V gives CDR1 DFQATT, CDR2 SNEGSKA (reference sequence). The CDR3 loop spans 14 amino acids.

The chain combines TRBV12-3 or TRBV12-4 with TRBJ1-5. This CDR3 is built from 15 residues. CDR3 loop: CASSFSGLINQPQHF.

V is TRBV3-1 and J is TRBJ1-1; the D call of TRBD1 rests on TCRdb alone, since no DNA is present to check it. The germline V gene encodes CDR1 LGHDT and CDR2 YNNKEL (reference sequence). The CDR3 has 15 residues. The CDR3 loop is CASSQGVVFRTEAFF.

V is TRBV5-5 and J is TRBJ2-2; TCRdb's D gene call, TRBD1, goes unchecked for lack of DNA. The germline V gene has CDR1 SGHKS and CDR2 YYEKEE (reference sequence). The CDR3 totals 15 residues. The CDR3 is CASSFSQGFTGELFF.

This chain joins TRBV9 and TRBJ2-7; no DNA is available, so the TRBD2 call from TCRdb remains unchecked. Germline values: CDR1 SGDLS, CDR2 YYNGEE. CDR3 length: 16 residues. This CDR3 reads CASSVETSGRRYEQYF.

This chain's CDR3 is CASRKNRVGGAGEDTQYF. This chain uses TRBV6-2 or TRBV6-3 with TRBJ2-3; the TCRdb D gene call, TRBD1, has no DNA to confirm it. Per germline, CDR1 MNHEY and CDR2 SVGEGT. The CDR3 spans 18 residues.

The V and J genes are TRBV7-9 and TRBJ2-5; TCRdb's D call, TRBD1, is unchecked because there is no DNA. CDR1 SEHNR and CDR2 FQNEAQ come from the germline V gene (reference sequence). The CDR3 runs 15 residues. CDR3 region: CASSRVGPPQETQYF.